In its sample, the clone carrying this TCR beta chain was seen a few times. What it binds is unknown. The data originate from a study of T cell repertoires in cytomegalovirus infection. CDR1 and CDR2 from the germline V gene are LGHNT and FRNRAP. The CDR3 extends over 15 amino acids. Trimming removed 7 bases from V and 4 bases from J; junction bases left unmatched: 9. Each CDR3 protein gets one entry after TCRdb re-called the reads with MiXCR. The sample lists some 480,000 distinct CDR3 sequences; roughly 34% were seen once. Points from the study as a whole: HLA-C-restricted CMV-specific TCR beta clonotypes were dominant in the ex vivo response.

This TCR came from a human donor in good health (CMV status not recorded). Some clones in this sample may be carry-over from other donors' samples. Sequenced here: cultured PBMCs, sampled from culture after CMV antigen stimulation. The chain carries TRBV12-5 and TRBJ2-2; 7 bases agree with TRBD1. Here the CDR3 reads CASVLTGAGTGELFF. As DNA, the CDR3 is TGTGCTAGTGTCCTCACAGGGGCCGGCACCGGGGAGCTGTTTTTT.